The subject of this entry is one T cell receptor beta chain. Its antigen is not identified. This specimen belongs to a study of shared clonotypes between healthy human individuals. Study-wide results and caveats: A few donors shared about 5% of their naive CD4 clonotypes.

On sorted subsets, replicate PCRs used roughly 220 ng DNA, or some 27,000 T cell genomes. Clones were read by immunoSEQ multiplex PCR, and TCRdb kept only the in-frame ones, dropping some. Among nearly 600,000 clones, around 95% were seen once, and the ten largest hold less than 0.13%. Germline lookup yields CDR1 MDHEN and CDR2 SYDVKM. Trimming removed 3 bases from V and 4 bases from J, with 13 bases in between. The CDR3 has 14 amino acids. Naive CD8 cells lacked CD45RO and underwent positive selection for CCR7, leaving out terminally differentiated effector memory CD45RA+ cells. There were no recent acute infections or vaccinations among the donors, who were healthy HIV-negative adults.

Sequencing used naive CD8+ T cells sorted from blood. This TCR was sampled from a woman aged 25 to 39 in good health. The J gene is TRBJ2-7, the V gene TRBV28, with D unclear. CDR3 sequence: CASSFEGSGYEQYF. The CDR3 region has the DNA TGTGCCAGCAGTTTCGAAGGGTCCGGTTACGAGCAGTACTTC.